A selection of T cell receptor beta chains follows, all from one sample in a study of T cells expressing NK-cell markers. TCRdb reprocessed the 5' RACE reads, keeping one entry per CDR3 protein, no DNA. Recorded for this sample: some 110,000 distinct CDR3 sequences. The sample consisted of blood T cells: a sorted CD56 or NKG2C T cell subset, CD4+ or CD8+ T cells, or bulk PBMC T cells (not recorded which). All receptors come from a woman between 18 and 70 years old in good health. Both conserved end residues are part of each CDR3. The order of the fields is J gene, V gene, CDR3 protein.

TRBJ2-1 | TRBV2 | CHTRMTDYEQFF
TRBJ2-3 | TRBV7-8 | CASSLFGDTQYF
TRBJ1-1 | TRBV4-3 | CASSQVPGQGGEAFF
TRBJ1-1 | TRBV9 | CASSTNTGFSEAFF
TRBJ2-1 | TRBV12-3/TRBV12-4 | CASSLPSGYEQFF
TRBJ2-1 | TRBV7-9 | CASSFRTGGHEQFF
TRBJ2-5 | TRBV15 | CATSIYQETQYF
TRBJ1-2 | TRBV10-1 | CASSDGNYGYTF
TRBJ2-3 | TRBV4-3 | CASSQVGGEPDTQYF
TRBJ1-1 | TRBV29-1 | CSVRGLGEAFF
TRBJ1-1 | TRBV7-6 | CASSLEQGRLNTEAFF
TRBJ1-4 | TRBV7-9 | CASSLPPGHRDEKLFF
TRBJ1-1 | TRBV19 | CATRRGNTEAFF
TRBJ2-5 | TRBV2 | CANGLRGEETQYF
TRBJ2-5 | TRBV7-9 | CAGEDGTGQETQYF
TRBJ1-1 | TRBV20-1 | CSANVGDTEAFF
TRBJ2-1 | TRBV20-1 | CSARGLSYNEQFF
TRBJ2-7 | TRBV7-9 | CASSGMAHTGAYEQYF
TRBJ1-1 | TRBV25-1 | CATSDNAEAFF
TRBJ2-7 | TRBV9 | CASSPHSAGPAAIEQYF
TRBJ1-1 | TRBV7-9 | CASSLAASEAFF
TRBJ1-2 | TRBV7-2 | CASSFRGAVGGYTF
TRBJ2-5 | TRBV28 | CASRPGQQETQYF
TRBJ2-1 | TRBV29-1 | CSVEAQGSGGDEQFF
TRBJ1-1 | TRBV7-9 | CASRSGTGGDTEAFF
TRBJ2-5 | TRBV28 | CASSYPQGYPYWTQYF
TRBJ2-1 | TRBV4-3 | CASSQEGDDYNEQFF
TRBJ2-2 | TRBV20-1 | CSARTPGQGAPETGELFF
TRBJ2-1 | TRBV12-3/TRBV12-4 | CASTSGSGGSYNEQFF
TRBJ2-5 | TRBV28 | CASTSAGTSGKETQYF
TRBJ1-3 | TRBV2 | CASTAQDPGTIYF
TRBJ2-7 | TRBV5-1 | CASSLLAGEQYF
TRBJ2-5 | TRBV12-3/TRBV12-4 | CASSNPGPWETQYF
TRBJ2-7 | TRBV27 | CASGLTSRYEQYF
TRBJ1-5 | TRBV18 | CASSQDRDYQPQHF
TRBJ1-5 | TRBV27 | CASSYSGFGDQPQHF
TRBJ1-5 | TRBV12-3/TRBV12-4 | CASRNRDSNQPQHF
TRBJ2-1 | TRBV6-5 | CASSSTPASAAYNEQFF
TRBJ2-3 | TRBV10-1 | CASSESASGGLPDTQYF
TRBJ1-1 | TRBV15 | CATSRAQTEEAFF